This is a list of T cell receptor beta chains from one sample in a study of T cell responses to AZD1222 COVID-19 vaccine. Sequencing was performed with immunoSEQ multiplex PCR; in TCRdb, only in-frame clones are kept and a portion is missing. The table includes some 130,000 clones, about 90% detected once. The sequenced sample was peripheral blood, obtained 28 days after the second AZD1222 dose. The origin of the receptors is an adult who received the AZD1222 COVID-19 vaccine. CDR3s include the opening cysteine and the closing phenylalanine or tryptophan. The order of the fields is V gene, D gene, J gene, clone size, CDR3 DNA, CDR3 protein. D genes are given only for firm matches. Clone sizes are given selectively: once, few, many, or a class where the clone is expanded.

TRBV4-3	TRBD2	TRBJ2-5	NA	TGCGCCAGCAGCCAAGAACGCGCGTCAGCGGGAGTTTGGGAGACCCAGTACTTC	CASSQERASAGVWETQYF
TRBV12-3/TRBV12-4	NA	TRBJ1-5	few	TGTGCCAGCTGTGGTCGCAATCAGCCCCAGCATTTT	CASCGRNQPQHF
TRBV10-3	NA	TRBJ1-2	NA	TGTGCCATCAGTGACCTAAACGGGCCAGGGCTTTCCTACACCTTC	CAISDLNGPGLSYTF
TRBV20-1	NA	TRBJ2-1	NA	TGCAGTGCTAGTCTGGTAGGGTATTGGTTGAGGGGAAATGAGCAGTTCTTC	CSASLVGYWLRGNEQFF
TRBV7-9	TRBD1	TRBJ1-6	NA	TGTGCCAGCAGCGACTGGGACAGTTATAATTCACCCCTCCACTTT	CASSDWDSYNSPLHF
TRBV6-1	NA	TRBJ2-2	once	TGTGCCAGCAGCACAGCCCAGGGCAACACCGGGGAGCTGTTTTTT	CASSTAQGNTGELFF
TRBV30	NA	TRBJ1-2	once	TGTGCCTGGAGTGTCTCAGGGAACTATGGCTACACCTTC	CAWSVSGNYGYTF
TRBV19	NA	TRBJ1-1	NA	TGTGCCAGTAGTATGTATAACACTGAAGCTTTCTTT	CASSMYNTEAFF
TRBV2	NA	TRBJ2-3	NA	TGTGCCAGACGGGACGCAGTCAGCACAGATACGCAGTATTTT	CARRDAVSTDTQYF
TRBV30	NA	TRBJ1-3	NA	TGTGCCTGGGCGCCTGGAAACACCATATATTTT	CAWAPGNTIYF
TRBV12-3/TRBV12-4	NA	TRBJ1-2	once	TGTGCCAGCAGTGACGGGTTCTATGGCTACACCTTC	CASSDGFYGYTF
TRBV19	TRBD2	TRBJ2-1	NA	TGTGCCAGTAGGAGCGGGGCCGCTTTTGATGAGCAGTTCTTC	CASRSGAAFDEQFF
TRBV27	TRBD1	TRBJ1-5	NA	TGTGCCAGCAGAGCCGGACAGGCCTATGGGCCCCAGCATTTT	CASRAGQAYGPQHF
TRBV29-1	NA	TRBJ2-5	NA	TGCAGCGTTGAAGGAGGCAGGGCCAAGCAAGAGACCCAGTACTTC	CSVEGGRAKQETQYF
TRBV13	TRBD1	TRBJ1-2	NA	TGTGCCAGCAGCACTGGACAGGCCTATGGCTACACCTTC	CASSTGQAYGYTF
TRBV2	TRBD1	TRBJ2-1	NA	TGTGCCAGCAGTCGACAGGGGGCGCGGGGGAGACGCTCCTACAATGAGCAGTTCTTC	CASSRQGARGRRSYNEQFF
TRBV24-1	NA	TRBJ1-2	NA	TGTGCCACCAGTGATAGCAGTAACTATGGCTACACCTTC	CATSDSSNYGYTF
TRBV2	NA	TRBJ1-1	NA	TGTGCCAGCAGTGTAAGGGGTAACCCGAACACTGAAGCTTTCTTT	CASSVRGNPNTEAFF
TRBV11-2	NA	TRBJ1-1	NA	TGTGCCAGCAGCTTATCGGGACCTAACGAAGCTTTCTTT	CASSLSGPNEAFF
TRBV5-1	TRBD2	TRBJ2-1	NA	TGCGCCAGCAGCTTGAGGAGCGGGGGGCCCCCCTACCACAATGAGCAGTTCTTC	CASSLRSGGPPYHNEQFF
TRBV5-4	NA	TRBJ2-1	once	TGTGCCAGCAGCCGGCAGGGCTCCTACAATGAGCAGTTCTTC	CASSRQGSYNEQFF
TRBV28	NA	TRBJ2-3	once	TGTGCCAGCAGTCCCGAAGGCCACACAGATACGCAGTATTTT	CASSPEGHTDTQYF
TRBV7-9	TRBD1	TRBJ1-1	NA	TGTGCCAGCAGCCTGTATCAGGGGGTAGCTTTCTTT	CASSLYQGVAFF
TRBV12-3/TRBV12-4	NA	TRBJ1-2	NA	TGTGCCAGCAGCCCGACAGCCAACTATGGCTACACCTTC	CASSPTANYGYTF
TRBV5-1	TRBD1	TRBJ2-5	once	TGCGCCAGCAGCCCGTGGGGGACAGAGGTACGGGAGACCCAGTACTTC	CASSPWGTEVRETQYF
TRBV5-1	NA	TRBJ1-3	NA	TGCGCCAGCAGCTTGGACCCCGTCCGGACAGCTGGAAACACCATATATTTT	CASSLDPVRTAGNTIYF
TRBV19	NA	TRBJ1-2	once	TGTGCCAGTAGCCGGGACATTAACTATGGCTACACCTTC	CASSRDINYGYTF
TRBV12-5	NA	TRBJ2-7	NA	TGTGCTAGTGGTTTGGGACAGACAGTCTACGAGCAGTACTTC	CASGLGQTVYEQYF
TRBV9	TRBD2	TRBJ2-2	NA	TGTGCCAGCAGCACCTGGACTAGCGGGCGATCCGGGGAGCTGTTTTTT	CASSTWTSGRSGELFF
TRBV4-1	TRBD1	TRBJ1-1	NA	TGCGCCAGCAGCCAAGCGAGGACAGGCGAAGCTTTCTTT	CASSQARTGEAFF
TRBV7-7	NA	TRBJ2-1	NA	TGTGCTAGCAGCTCGTGTGAGCAGTTCTTC	CASSSCEQFF